One and the same sample provided the 30 T cell receptor beta chains below, sequenced in a study of T cells in Graves' hyperthyroidism and ophthalmopathy. From RNA transcripts, TCR beta CDR3 regions were amplified. The HTBI primer set was used in a first-round RT-PCR of the TCR CDR3. Each CDR3 protein is one row after TCRdb ran MiXCR on the multiplex PCR reads. The sample includes 550,000 to 800,000 distinct CDR3 sequences, less than 20% of them seen just once. Specimen: blood. The source of these receptors is a man aged 18 to 30 with Graves' hyperthyroidism.

This clonotype appeared many times. The chain recombines TRBV28 with TRBJ2-5; 9 bases are shared with TRBD2. The CDR3 has 16 residues. The trim removed 2 bases at V and 2 bases at J, leaving 6 bases unmatched. The germline gives CDR1 MDHEN, CDR2 SYDVKM. Here the CDR3 reads CASSLGSGSSQETQYF. CDR3 DNA: TGTGCCAGCAGTTTAGGTAGCGGGAGTTCACAAGAGACCCAGTACTTC.

The CDR3: CSVAPGHPQETQYF. CDR3 nucleotides: TGCAGCGTTGCACCGGGACACCCCCAAGAGACCCAGTACTTC. The chain recombines TRBV29-1 with TRBJ2-5; D is perhaps TRBD1 (6 bases). CDR3 length: 14 amino acids. Germline-derived CDR1 and CDR2 are SQVTM and ANQGSEA. The ends were cut back, 4 bases at V and 1 base at J, with 13 bases in the middle.

The table lists this clonotype with a few counts. The rearrangement joins TRBV18 to TRBJ1-4; tentative D call: TRBD1 (5 bases). V dropped 3 bases and J dropped 2 bases, with 16 bases sitting between them. Germline CDR1 reads KGHSH; CDR2 reads LQKENI. The CDR3 runs to 17 residues. Written as DNA, the CDR3 is TGTGCCAGCTCACCTTCTTGGGGGGGACCGACTAATGAAAAACTGTTTTTT. Translating gives CASSPSWGGPTNEKLFF.

In this sample, this clonotype turned up a few times. The chain uses TRBV7-3 and TRBJ2-2; 12 positions match TRBD2. Germline CDR1 SGHTA, CDR2 FQGTGA. J lost 8 bases, V lost 0 bases, and 1 base had no gene match. This CDR3 is 15 amino acids long. In DNA, the CDR3 is TGTGCCAGCAGCTTAACGACTAGCGGGAGTGGGGAGCTGTTTTTT. Translation: CASSLTTSGSGELFF.

The CDR3: CSARIDGYTF. The CDR3 bases are TGCAGTGCTAGGATAGATGGCTACACCTTC. This chain links TRBV20-1 with TRBJ1-2, with D uncertain. This CDR3 spans 10 amino acids. From germline, CDR1 is DFQATT and CDR2 SNEGSKA (reference sequence). V dropped 3 bases and J dropped 6 bases, with 5 bases sitting between them.

There are a few counts of this clonotype. Germline and junction disagree at one end, which may indicate a read error. Here the CDR3 reads CASSQGSSTGAFF. CDR3 DNA sequence: TGCGCCAGCAGCCAAGGATCATCAACTGGAGCTTTCTTT. The chain is built from TRBV4-1 and TRBJ1-1, with no clear D. The CDR3 length is 13 residues. Germline-derived CDR1 and CDR2 are MGHRA and YSYEKL.

This clonotype occurred many times. The chain couples TRBV28 to TRBJ2-7; tentative D call: TRBD2 (5 bases). The CDR3 sequence is 13 residues long. Germline V lookup: CDR1 MDHEN, CDR2 SYDVKM. Trimming cost V 5 bases and J 2 bases, with 10 bases left between them. The DNA of the CDR3 is TGTGCCAGCAGTCCCGGGAAGGCCTACGAGCAGTACTTC. This encodes CASSPGKAYEQYF.

A few counts support this clonotype. V gene TRBV4-2 combines with J gene TRBJ2-3; no clear D gene. V was pared by 2 bases and J by 7 bases, with 13 bases between. This CDR3 comprises 14 residues. CDR1 is LGHNA and CDR2 is YNFKEQ in the germline V gene. CDR3 nucleotide sequence: TGTGCCAGCAGCCAAACACACGGCTTTAATACGCAGTATTTT. This sequence encodes CASSQTHGFNTQYF.

The chain is built from TRBV3-1 and TRBJ2-2; D not certain. CDR1 and CDR2 from the germline V gene are LGHDT and YNNKEL (reference sequence). Deletions cut 0 bases from V and 6 bases from J, with 5 bases between. This CDR3 has 13 amino acids. Written as DNA, the CDR3 is TGTGCCAGCAGCCAAGACGCCCCCGGGGAGCTGTTTTTT. Residues: CASSQDAPGELFF.

This clonotype was seen only a few times. The chain recombines TRBV18 with TRBJ2-3, with no clear D. Germline CDR1 KGHSH, CDR2 LQKENI. The CDR3 is 14 residues long. The V end lost 3 bases, the J end lost 0 bases, and 7 bases lay between the germline ends. For the CDR3, the DNA is TGTGCCAGCTCACCTTTATACAGCACAGATACGCAGTATTTT. It is translated as CASSPLYSTDTQYF.

This clonotype was picked up a small number of times. This chain connects TRBV14 to TRBJ2-1; the D gene is possibly TRBD2 (5 bases). Germline V CDR1 and CDR2: SGHDN, FVKESK. CDR3 length equals 15 residues. V dropped 1 base and J dropped 0 bases, with 7 bases sitting between them. The chain's CDR3 is CASSQVAFSYNEQFF. The CDR3 nucleotides read TGTGCCAGCAGCCAAGTAGCGTTCTCCTACAATGAGCAGTTCTTC. Full variable domain (remainder filled in from reference TRBV14 and TRBJ2-1): EAGVTQFPSHSVIEKGQTVTLRCDPISGHDNLYWYRRVMGKEIKFLLHFVKESKQDESGMPNNRFLAERTGGTYSTLKVQPAELEDSGVYFCASSQVAFSYNEQFFGPGTRLTVL.

This clonotype was seen at least ten times. The chain joins TRBV12-3 or TRBV12-4 to TRBJ2-7, with 10 bases lining up with TRBD2. The CDR3 runs 13 residues. The trim removed 7 bases at V and 3 bases at J, leaving 3 bases unmatched. CDR3 amino acids: CASTPSGSYEQYF. DNA of the CDR3: TGTGCCAGCACCCCTAGCGGGAGCTACGAGCAGTACTTC.

V and J are TRBV15 and TRBJ2-1; unclear D gene. This CDR3 region has 11 residues. Trimming left V 10 bases short and J 7 bases short, with 11 bases between. From germline, CDR1 is LNHNV and CDR2 YYDKDF (reference sequence). In nucleotides, the CDR3 is TGTGCCATTCGTAAGGGAAATGAGCAGTTCTTC. This gives the protein CAIRKGNEQFF.

The chain joins TRBV7-2 to TRBJ1-3; possible D gene TRBD1, 6 bases. The CDR3 totals 14 residues. V was clipped by 5 bases and J by 5 bases, with 13 bases between them. Germline CDR1 SGHTA, CDR2 FQGNSA. CDR3 residues: CASSVQGGRNTIYF. CDR3 in DNA: TGTGCCAGCAGCGTACAGGGTGGTCGAAACACCATATATTTT.

The genes are TRBV4-1 and TRBJ1-2; TRBD1 agrees at 9 bases. CDR1 is MGHRA and CDR2 is YSYEKL in the germline V gene. V lost 3 bases, J lost 8 bases, and 4 bases stayed unmatched. The CDR3 is 13 residues long. In DNA form, the CDR3 reads TGCGCCAGCAGCCAGCGGACAGGGGACGGCTACACCTTC. Amino acid sequence: CASSQRTGDGYTF.

This clonotype was counted many times. The V call is TRBV9, the J call TRBJ2-3, with 10 bases fitting TRBD2. The trim removed 3 bases at V and 0 bases at J, leaving 1 base unmatched. Per the germline V gene, CDR1 is SGDLS and CDR2 is YYNGEE. The CDR3 extends over 15 amino acids. The CDR3 nucleotides are TGTGCCAGCAGCGGGGGACTAGCGAGCACAGATACGCAGTATTTT. It yields the protein CASSGGLASTDTQYF.

Worth noting for this clonotype: A much more abundant neighbour one base away suggests this may be a read error. J is TRBJ2-1 and V is TRBV9; 8 bases align to TRBD2. The J segment lost 2 bases and the V segment lost 0 bases, leaving 4 bases of the junction unmatched. Germline values: CDR1 SGDLS, CDR2 YYNGEE. CDR3 length equals 16 residues. CDR3 residues: CASSVAGGLPYNEQFF. The CDR3 coding sequence is TGTGCCAGCAGCGTAGCGGGGGGGCTCCCCTACAATGAGCAGTTCTTC.

The chain employs TRBV10-3 and TRBJ1-2, with a tentative D call TRBD1 (6 bases). The CDR3 length is 13 residues. Trimming left V 4 bases short and J 8 bases short, with 14 bases between. Germline V gene lookup returns CDR1 ENHRY and CDR2 SYGVKD. For the CDR3, the DNA is TGTGCCATCAGTGGGGGGGCAGGACGGGGCTACACCTTC. Amino acids: CAISGGAGRGYTF.

This clonotype came up many times. The chain employs TRBV2 and TRBJ1-5; the match to TRBD1 covers 7 bases. Germline CDR1 reads SNHLY; CDR2 reads FYNNEI. The ends lost 3 bases at V and 1 base at J; junction bases unmatched: 3. CDR3 length: 15 residues. The CDR3 DNA is TGTGCCAGCAGTGATACGGGACAGAGCAATCAGCCCCAGCATTTT. Translated: CASSDTGQSNQPQHF.

This clonotype was observed a few times. V and J are TRBV15 and TRBJ2-3; D gene uncertain. The CDR3 length is 13 residues. The V gene's germline CDR1 is LNHNV and CDR2 YYDKDF (reference sequence). With 0 bases removed from V and 6 bases from J, the gap between germline ends came to 7 bases. DNA of the CDR3: TGTGCCACCAGCAGAGATATTTCGGATACGCAGTATTTT. This encodes CATSRDISDTQYF.

This clonotype came up many times. The genes are TRBV12-3 or TRBV12-4 and TRBJ2-1; D perhaps matches TRBD1 (5 bases). The V end lost 6 bases, the J end lost 5 bases, and 14 bases lay between the germline ends. This CDR3 spans 14 amino acids. The CDR3 protein is CASSPTVNNNEQFF. For the CDR3, the DNA is TGTGCCAGCAGCCCGACAGTGAATAACAATGAGCAGTTCTTC.

This clonotype came up many times. This sequence joins TRBV27 and TRBJ1-4; D remains unclear. The germline CDR1 and CDR2 sequences are MNHEY and SMNVEV (reference sequence). The length of the CDR3 is 15 residues. V was trimmed by 8 bases and J by 0 bases, leaving 13 bases between them. The CDR3 here is CASGPLDATNEKLFF. As DNA, the CDR3 is TGTGCCAGCGGACCCCTGGATGCAACTAATGAAAAACTGTTTTTT.

At least ten counts were recorded for this clonotype. The chain is built from TRBV3-1 and TRBJ1-4; 10 nucleotides agree with TRBD1. Germline V gene sequence: CDR1 LGHDT, CDR2 YNNKEL (reference sequence). After removal of 4 bases from V and 7 bases from J, the junction contained 6 bases not matched to a gene. CDR3 size: 15 residues. The CDR3 region has the DNA TGTGCCAGCAGCCCCGGACAGGGGGAAGGTGAAAAACTGTTTTTT. Translated: CASSPGQGEGEKLFF.

This clonotype has at least ten counts. The chain recombines TRBV20-1 with TRBJ2-7, with 9 positions matching TRBD2. The ends lost 2 bases at V and 6 bases at J; junction bases unmatched: 2. CDR1 DFQATT and CDR2 SNEGSKA come from the germline V gene (reference sequence). The length of the CDR3 is 12 residues. The DNA of the CDR3 is TGCAGTGCTAGAAAAGCGGGAGGCGAGCAGTACTTC. Its translation: CSARKAGGEQYF.

This clonotype was counted many times. The chain couples TRBV2 to TRBJ2-3; 12 bases align to TRBD2. CDR3 length: 15 residues. V lost 0 bases to trimming and J lost 8 bases; unmatched junction nucleotides: 3. The germline V gene has CDR1 SNHLY and CDR2 FYNNEI. The CDR3 reads CASSEAVLAGGTQYF. The CDR3 coding sequence is TGTGCCAGCAGTGAAGCGGTACTAGCGGGGGGTACGCAGTATTTT.

This clonotype came up many times. The chain employs TRBV2 and TRBJ2-5; 9 positions match TRBD1. The length of the CDR3 is 15 residues. Germline V lookup: CDR1 SNHLY, CDR2 FYNNEI. V lost 2 bases, J lost 4 bases, and 5 bases stayed unmatched. The DNA of the CDR3 is TGTGCCAGCAGTGAACTTGGACAGGGGTCAGAGACCCAGTACTTC. This gives the protein CASSELGQGSETQYF.

The chain carries TRBV27 and TRBJ2-1; no reliable D call. There are 16 residues in the CDR3. Trimming removed 6 bases from V and 3 bases from J, with 18 bases in between. The germline CDR1 and CDR2 sequences are MNHEY and SMNVEV (reference sequence). CDR3 DNA sequence: TGTGCCAGCAGCCTAGACGCCCAGCGCTACTACAATGAGCAGTTCTTC. Encoded protein: CASSLDAQRYYNEQFF.

There are many counts of this clonotype. The chain uses TRBV29-1 and TRBJ2-4; a possible D gene is TRBD2 (5 bases). V shed 7 bases and J shed 9 bases, with 28 bases lying between them. Germline values: CDR1 SQVTM, CDR2 ANQGSEA. This CDR3 has 16 residues. The CDR3: CSAGEGQEGSGVIQYF. The CDR3 region has the DNA TGCAGCGCTGGCGAAGGCCAAGAGGGCTCTGGGGTCATTCAGTACTTC.

The V call is TRBV19, the J call TRBJ1-3; the D gene is possibly TRBD1 (5 bases). The CDR3 totals 15 residues. Germline-derived CDR1 and CDR2 are LNHDA and SQIVND (reference sequence). V gave up 6 bases and J gave up 4 bases, with 16 bases separating them. CDR3 amino acids: CASSPDGGRGNTIYF. CDR3 sequence (DNA): TGTGCCAGTAGCCCTGACGGGGGACGCGGAAACACCATATATTTT.

This clonotype occurred a few times. The CDR3 DNA reads TGTGCCAGCAGCTCCGAAGGGACAGACCCTAGGACGCAGTATTTT. It is translated as CASSSEGTDPRTQYF. This chain links TRBV7-8 with TRBJ2-3; 7 nucleotides line up with TRBD1. Germline CDR1 SGHVS, CDR2 FQNEAQ. The J segment lost 9 bases and the V segment lost 4 bases, leaving 13 bases of the junction unmatched. CDR3 length: 15 amino acids.